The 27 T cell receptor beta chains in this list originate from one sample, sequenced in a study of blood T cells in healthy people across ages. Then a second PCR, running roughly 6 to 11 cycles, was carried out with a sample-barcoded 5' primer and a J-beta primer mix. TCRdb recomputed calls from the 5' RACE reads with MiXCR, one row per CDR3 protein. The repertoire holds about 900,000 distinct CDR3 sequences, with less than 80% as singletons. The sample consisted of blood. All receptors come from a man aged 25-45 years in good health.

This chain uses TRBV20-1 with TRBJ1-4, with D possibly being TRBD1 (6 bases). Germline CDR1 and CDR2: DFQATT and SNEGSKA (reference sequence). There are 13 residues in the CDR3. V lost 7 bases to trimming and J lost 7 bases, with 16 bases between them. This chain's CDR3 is CSVRPGHSEKLFF. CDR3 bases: TGCAGTGTTAGGCCGGGACATTCTGAAAAACTGTTTTTT.

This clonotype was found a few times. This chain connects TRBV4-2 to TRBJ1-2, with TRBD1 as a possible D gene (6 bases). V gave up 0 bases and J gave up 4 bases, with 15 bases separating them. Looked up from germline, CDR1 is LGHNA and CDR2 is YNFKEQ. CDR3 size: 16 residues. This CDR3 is CASSQDMARGSYGYTF. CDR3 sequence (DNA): TGTGCCAGCAGCCAAGATATGGCCAGGGGAAGCTATGGCTACACCTTC.

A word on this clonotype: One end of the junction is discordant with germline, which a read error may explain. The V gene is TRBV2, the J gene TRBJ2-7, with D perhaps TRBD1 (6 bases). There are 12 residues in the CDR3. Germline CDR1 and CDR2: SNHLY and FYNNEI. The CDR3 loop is CASKAGAYEQYF. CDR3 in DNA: TGTGCGAGCAAGGCAGGGGCCTACGAACAGTACTTC. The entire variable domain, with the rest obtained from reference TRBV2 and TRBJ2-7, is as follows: EPEVTQTPSHQVTQMGQEVILRCVPISNHLYFYWYRQILGQKVEFLVSFYNNEISEKSEIFDDQFSVERPDGSNFTLKIRSTKLEDSAMYFCASKAGAYEQYFGPGTRLTVT.

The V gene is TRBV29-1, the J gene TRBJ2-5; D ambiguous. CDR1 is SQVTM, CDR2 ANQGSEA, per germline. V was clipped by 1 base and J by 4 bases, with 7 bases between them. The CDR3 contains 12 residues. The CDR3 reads CSVEAEAETQYF. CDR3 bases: TGCAGCGTTGAAGCTGAAGCAGAGACCCAGTACTTC. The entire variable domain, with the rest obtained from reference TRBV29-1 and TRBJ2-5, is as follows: SAVISQKPSRDICQRGTSLTIQCQVDSQVTMMFWYRQQPGQSLTLIATANQGSEATYESGFVIDKFPISRPNLTFSTLTVSNMSPEDSSIYLCSVEAEAETQYFGPGTRLLVL.

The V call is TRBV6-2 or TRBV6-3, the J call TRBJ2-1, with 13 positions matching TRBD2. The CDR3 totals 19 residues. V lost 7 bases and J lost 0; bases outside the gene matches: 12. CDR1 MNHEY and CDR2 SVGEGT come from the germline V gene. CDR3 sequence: CASNLKGLAGRSSYNEQFF. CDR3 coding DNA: TGTGCCAGCAACCTAAAGGGACTAGCGGGGAGGAGCTCCTACAATGAGCAGTTCTTC.

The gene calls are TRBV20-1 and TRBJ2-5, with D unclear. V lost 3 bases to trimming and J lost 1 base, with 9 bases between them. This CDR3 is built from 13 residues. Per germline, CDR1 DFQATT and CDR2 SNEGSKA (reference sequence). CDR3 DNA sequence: TGCAGTGCTAGCGGGTATGGCCAAGAGACCCAGTACTTC. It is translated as CSASGYGQETQYF.

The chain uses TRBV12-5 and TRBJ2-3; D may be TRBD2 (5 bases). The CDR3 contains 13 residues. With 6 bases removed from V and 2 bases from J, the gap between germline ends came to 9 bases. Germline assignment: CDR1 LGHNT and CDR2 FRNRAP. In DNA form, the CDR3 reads TGTGCTAGTGGATTCCGGGACACAGATACGCAGTATTTT. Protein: CASGFRDTDTQYF.

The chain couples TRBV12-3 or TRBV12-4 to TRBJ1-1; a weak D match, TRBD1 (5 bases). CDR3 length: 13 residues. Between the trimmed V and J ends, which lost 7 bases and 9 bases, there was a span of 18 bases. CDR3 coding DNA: TGTGCCAGCACCGTGGACATGCAGCTACAAGCTTTCTTT. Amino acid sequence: CASTVDMQLQAFF.

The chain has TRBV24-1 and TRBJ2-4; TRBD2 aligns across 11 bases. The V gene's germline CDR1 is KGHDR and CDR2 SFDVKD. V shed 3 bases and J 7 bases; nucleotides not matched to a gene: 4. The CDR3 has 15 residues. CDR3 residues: CATSDNSGGGNIQYF. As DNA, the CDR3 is TGTGCCACCAGTGATAATAGCGGGGGGGGGAACATTCAGTACTTC.

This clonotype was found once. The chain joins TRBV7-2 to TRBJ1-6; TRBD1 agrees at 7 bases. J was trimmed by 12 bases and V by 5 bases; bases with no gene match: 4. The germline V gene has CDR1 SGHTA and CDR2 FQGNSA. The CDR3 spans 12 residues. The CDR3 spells CASSQYRGPLHF. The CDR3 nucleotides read TGTGCCAGCAGCCAGTACAGGGGACCCCTCCACTTT.

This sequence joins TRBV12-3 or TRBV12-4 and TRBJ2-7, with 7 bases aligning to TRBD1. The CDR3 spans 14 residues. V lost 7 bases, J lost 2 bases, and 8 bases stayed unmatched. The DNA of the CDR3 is TGTGCCAGCACTCTCCGGGACAGACCCTACGAGCAGTACTTC. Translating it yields CASTLRDRPYEQYF.

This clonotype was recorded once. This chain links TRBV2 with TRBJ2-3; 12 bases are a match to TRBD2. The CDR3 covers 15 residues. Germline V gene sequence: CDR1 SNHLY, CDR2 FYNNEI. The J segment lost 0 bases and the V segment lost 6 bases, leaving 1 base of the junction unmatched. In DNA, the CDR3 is TGTGCCAGCAGGGGGACTAGCGGGAGCACAGATACGCAGTATTTT. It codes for CASRGTSGSTDTQYF. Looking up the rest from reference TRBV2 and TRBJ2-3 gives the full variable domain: EPEVTQTPSHQVTQMGQEVILRCVPISNHLYFYWYRQILGQKVEFLVSFYNNEISEKSEIFDDQFSVERPDGSNFTLKIRSTKLEDSAMYFCASRGTSGSTDTQYFGPGTRLTVL.

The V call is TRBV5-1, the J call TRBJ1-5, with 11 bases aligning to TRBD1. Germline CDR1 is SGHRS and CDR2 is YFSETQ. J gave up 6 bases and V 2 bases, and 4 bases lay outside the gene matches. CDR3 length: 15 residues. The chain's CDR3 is CASSFGTGGSQPQHF. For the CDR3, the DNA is TGCGCCAGCAGCTTCGGGACAGGGGGAAGTCAGCCCCAGCATTTT.

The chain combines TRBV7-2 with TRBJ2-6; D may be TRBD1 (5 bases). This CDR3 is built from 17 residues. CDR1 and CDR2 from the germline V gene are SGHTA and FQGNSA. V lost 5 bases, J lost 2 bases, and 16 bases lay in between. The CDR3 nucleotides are TGTGCCAGCAGCCTGACAGTATTCGGACCTGGGGCCAACGTCCTGACTTTC. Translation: CASSLTVFGPGANVLTF.

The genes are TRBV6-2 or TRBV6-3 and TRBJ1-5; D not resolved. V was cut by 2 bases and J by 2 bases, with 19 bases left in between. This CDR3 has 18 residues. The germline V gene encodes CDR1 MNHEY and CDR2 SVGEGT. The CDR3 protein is CASSYGSARWSGNQPQHF. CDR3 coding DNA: TGTGCCAGCAGTTACGGGTCGGCCAGATGGTCGGGCAATCAGCCCCAGCATTTT.

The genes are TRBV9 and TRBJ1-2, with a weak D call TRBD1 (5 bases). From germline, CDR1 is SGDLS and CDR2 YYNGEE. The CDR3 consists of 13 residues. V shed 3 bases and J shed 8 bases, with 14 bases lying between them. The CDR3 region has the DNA TGTGCCAGCAGCGGATTTGGGCGGGACGGCTACACCTTC. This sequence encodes CASSGFGRDGYTF. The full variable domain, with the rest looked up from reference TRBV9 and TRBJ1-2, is DSGVTQTPKHLITATGQRVTLRCSPRSGDLSVYWYQQSLDQGLQFLIQYYNGEERAKGNILERFSAQQFPDLHSELNLSSLELGDSALYFCASSGFGRDGYTFGSGTRLTVV.

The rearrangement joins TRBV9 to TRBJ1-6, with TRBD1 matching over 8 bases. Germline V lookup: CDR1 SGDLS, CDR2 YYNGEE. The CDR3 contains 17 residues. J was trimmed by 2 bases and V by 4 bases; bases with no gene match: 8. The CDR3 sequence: CASSKTGVGTYNSPLHF. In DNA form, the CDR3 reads TGTGCCAGCAGCAAGACAGGGGTTGGAACCTATAATTCACCCCTCCACTTT.

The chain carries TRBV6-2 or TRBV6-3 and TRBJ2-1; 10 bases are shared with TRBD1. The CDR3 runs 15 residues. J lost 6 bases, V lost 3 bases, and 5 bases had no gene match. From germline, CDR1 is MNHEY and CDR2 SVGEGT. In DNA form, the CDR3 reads TGTGCCAGCAGTTATTCCCGGACAGGGGGCAATGAGCAGTTCTTC. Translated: CASSYSRTGGNEQFF.

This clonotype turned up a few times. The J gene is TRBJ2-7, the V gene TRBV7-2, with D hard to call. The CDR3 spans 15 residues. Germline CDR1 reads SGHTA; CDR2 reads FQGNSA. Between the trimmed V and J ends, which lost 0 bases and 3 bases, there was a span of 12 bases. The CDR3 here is CASSLAPGRDYEQYF. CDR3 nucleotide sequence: TGTGCCAGCAGCTTAGCCCCCGGCAGAGACTACGAGCAGTACTTC.

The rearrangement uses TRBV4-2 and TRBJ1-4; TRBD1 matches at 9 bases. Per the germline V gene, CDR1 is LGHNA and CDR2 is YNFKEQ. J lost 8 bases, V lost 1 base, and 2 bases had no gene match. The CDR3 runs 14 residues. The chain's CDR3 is CASSQGGTGEKLFF. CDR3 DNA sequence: TGTGCCAGCAGCCAAGGCGGGACAGGGGAAAAACTGTTTTTT.

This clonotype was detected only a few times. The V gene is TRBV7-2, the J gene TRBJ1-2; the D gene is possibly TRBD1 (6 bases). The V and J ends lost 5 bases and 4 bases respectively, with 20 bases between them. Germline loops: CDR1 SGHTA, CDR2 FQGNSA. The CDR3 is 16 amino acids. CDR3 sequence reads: CASSPGLGRGVYGYTF. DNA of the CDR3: TGTGCCAGCAGCCCAGGCTTGGGCAGGGGAGTCTATGGCTACACCTTC.

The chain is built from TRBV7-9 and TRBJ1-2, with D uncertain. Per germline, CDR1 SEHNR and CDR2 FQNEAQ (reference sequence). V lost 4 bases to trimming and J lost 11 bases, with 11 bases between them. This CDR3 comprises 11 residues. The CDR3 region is CASSYPVGYTF. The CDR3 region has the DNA TGTGCCAGCAGCTACCCGGTGGGGTACACCTTC.

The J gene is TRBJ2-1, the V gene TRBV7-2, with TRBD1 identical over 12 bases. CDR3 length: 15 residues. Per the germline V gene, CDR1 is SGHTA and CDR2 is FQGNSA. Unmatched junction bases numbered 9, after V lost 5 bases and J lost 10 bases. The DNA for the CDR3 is TGTGCCAGCAGCCCGTTGGGGGACAGGGGGCGCGAGCAGTTCTTC. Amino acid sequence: CASSPLGDRGREQFF.

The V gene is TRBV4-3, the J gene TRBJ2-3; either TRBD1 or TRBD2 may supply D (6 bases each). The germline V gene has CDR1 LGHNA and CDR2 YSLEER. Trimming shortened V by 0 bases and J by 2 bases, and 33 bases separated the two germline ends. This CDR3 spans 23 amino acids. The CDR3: CASSQDWGRRASSEGDLTDTQYF. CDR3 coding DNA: TGCGCCAGCAGCCAAGATTGGGGAAGAAGGGCCTCTAGCGAGGGGGACCTCACAGATACGCAGTATTTT.

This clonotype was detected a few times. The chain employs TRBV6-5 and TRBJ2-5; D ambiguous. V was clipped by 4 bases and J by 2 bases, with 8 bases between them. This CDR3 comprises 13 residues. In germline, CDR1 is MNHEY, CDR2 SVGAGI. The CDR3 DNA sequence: TGTGCCAGCAGTTCCTCAGCGCAAGAGACCCAGTACTTC. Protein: CASSSSAQETQYF.

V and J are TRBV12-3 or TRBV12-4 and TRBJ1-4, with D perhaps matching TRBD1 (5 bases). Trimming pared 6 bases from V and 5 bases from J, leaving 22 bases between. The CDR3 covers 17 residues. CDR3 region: CASSPSDSLFPNEKLFF. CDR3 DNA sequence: TGTGCCAGCAGCCCATCCGACAGCCTTTTCCCCAATGAAAAACTGTTTTTT.

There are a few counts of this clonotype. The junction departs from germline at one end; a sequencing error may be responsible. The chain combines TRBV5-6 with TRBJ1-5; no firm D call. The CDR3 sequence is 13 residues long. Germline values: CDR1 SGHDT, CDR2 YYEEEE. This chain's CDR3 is CASSGPLNQPLHF. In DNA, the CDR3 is TGTGCCAGCTCCGGGCCCCTCAATCAGCCCCTGCATTTT.